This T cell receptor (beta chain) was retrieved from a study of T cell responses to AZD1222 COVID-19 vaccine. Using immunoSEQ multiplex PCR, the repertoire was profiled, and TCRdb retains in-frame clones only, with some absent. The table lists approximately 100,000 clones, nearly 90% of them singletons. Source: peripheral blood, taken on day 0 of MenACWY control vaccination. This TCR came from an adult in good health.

DNA of the CDR3: TGCGCCAGCAGCCCGTTCAGGGGCTCAGGCACAGATACGCAGTATTTT. It specifies CASSPFRGSGTDTQYF. V and J are TRBV4-3 and TRBJ2-3, with a weak D call TRBD1 (6 bases). Trimming removed 4 bases at V and 1 base at J, with 15 bases between. Looked up from germline, CDR1 is LGHNA and CDR2 is YSLEER. The CDR3 has 16 amino acids.